Below are 22 T cell receptor beta chains sequenced from a single sample in a study of T cell clonality in common variable immunodeficiency. Sequencing used immunoSEQ multiplex PCR; TCRdb keeps in-frame clones, though not all of them. The specimen has about 52,000 clones, none found just once. Sequencing was carried out using peripheral blood mononuclear cells. The source of these receptors is a person between 18 and 70 years old in good health.

The sample holds many counts of this clone. Coverage ceases 3 residues before the CDR3 finishes, and the germline J gene fills in the end. The chain is built from TRBV7-2 and TRBJ1-5; D is uncertain. V lost 2 bases to trimming and J lost 0 bases, with 8 bases between them. The CDR3 totals 15 residues. CDR1 is SGHTA, CDR2 FQGNSA, per germline. CDR3 amino acids: CASSLSGYSNQPQHF. The sequenced part of the CDR3 DNA is TGTGCCAGCAGCTTATCAGGATATAGCAATCAGCCC.

This clone has at least ten counts. The DNA read from the CDR3 is TGTGCCAGCAATACCTGGGGGCAGGGGCAGCCC. Translation gives CASNTWGQGQP. The complete CDR3 sequence is CASNTWGQGQPQHF. The gene calls are TRBV6-2 or TRBV6-3 and TRBJ1-5; a weak D match, TRBD1 (6 bases). The CDR3 end falls 3 residues outside the read, so it is completed with the germline J gene. V was shortened by 7 bases and J by 7 bases, with 17 bases between the two germline ends. The germline V gene encodes CDR1 MNHEY and CDR2 SVGEGT. The CDR3 consists of 14 residues.

This clone was seen repeatedly, ten times or more. The CDR3 goes on 3 residues after the read ends, and that part is filled in from the germline J gene. J is TRBJ2-1 and V is TRBV6-4; 13 nucleotides match TRBD2. The V gene's germline CDR1 is MRHNA and CDR2 SNTAGT. Losses at the gene ends were 2 bases for V and 6 bases for J; bases not matched to a gene: 1. This CDR3 is 15 amino acids long. The CDR3 loop is CASSDGTSGANEQFF. CDR3 bases read: TGTGCCAGCAGTGACGGGACTAGCGGGGCCAATGAG.

This clone occurred a few times. The CDR3 end is not reached by the read, which stops 3 residues before it; the germline J gene fills it in. Other DNA sequences from this sample encode an identical CDR3 as well. This chain joins TRBV7-2 and TRBJ2-7; 9 nucleotides align to TRBD1. Germline CDR1 SGHTA, CDR2 FQGNSA. CDR3 length equals 14 residues. Trimming at V came to 5 bases and at J to 2 bases, leaving 4 bases not matched to a gene. The sequenced part of the CDR3 DNA is TGTGCCAGCAGCCCGGGACAGGGTGCCTACGAG. Translation gives CASSPGQGAYE. The full CDR3 is CASSPGQGAYEQYF.

This clone was observed at least ten times. The CDR3 is cut off 3 residues early in the read; its end comes from the germline J gene. The chain carries TRBV30 and TRBJ2-3, with a weak D call TRBD2 (5 bases). The CDR3 loop spans 14 amino acids. Trimming removed 5 bases from V and 2 bases from J, with 14 bases in between. Germline assignment: CDR1 GTSNPN and CDR2 SVGIG (reference sequence). The CDR3 region is CAWQPAAPTDTQYF. Partial CDR3 DNA: TGTGCCTGGCAGCCAGCGGCCCCCACAGATACG.

This clone was recorded many times. With the read ending 3 residues before the CDR3 end, the germline J gene is used to fill in that end. This rearrangement joins TRBV6-1 to TRBJ2-1; D not certain. The CDR3 contains 14 residues. CDR1 and CDR2 (germline): MNHNS, SASEGT. With 1 base removed from V and 3 bases from J, the gap between germline ends came to 7 bases. CDR3 amino acids: CASSEGPGYNEQFF. The sequenced part of the CDR3 DNA is TGTGCCAGCAGTGAAGGTCCGGGCTACAATGAG.

This clone was recorded many times. The CDR3 goes on 3 residues after the read ends, and that part is filled in from the germline J gene. This chain uses TRBV7-2 with TRBJ2-2; D assignment may be TRBD1 or TRBD2 (5 bases each). V gave up 2 bases and J gave up 6 bases, with 10 bases separating them. From germline, CDR1 is SGHTA and CDR2 FQGNSA. The CDR3 has 14 amino acids. The CDR3 DNA, read in part, is TGTGCCAGCAGCTTATTGCAGGGAGCCGGGGAG. It yields the protein CASSLLQGAGE. The entire CDR3 protein reads CASSLLQGAGELFF.

This clone was recorded at least ten times. The read stops 3 residues short of the end of the CDR3; the missing end is completed from the germline J gene. This chain connects TRBV15 to TRBJ2-2; TRBD1 matches at 7 bases. This CDR3 has 14 residues. Germline V gene sequence: CDR1 LNHNV, CDR2 YYDKDF (reference sequence). J was trimmed by 7 bases and V by 1 base; bases with no gene match: 3. CDR3 in amino acids: CATSRAGQYGELFF. Incomplete CDR3 DNA: TGTGCCACCAGCAGAGCGGGACAGTACGGGGAG.

This clone has at least ten counts. The read comes to an end 3 residues before the CDR3 does, leaving the germline J gene to fill in the end. The genes are TRBV4-1 and TRBJ2-3; tentative D call: TRBD1 (5 bases). Germline-derived CDR1 and CDR2 are MGHRA and YSYEKL. The ends were cut back, 0 bases at V and 2 bases at J, with 12 bases in the middle. The CDR3 totals 16 residues. CDR3 in amino acids: CASSQDHRGLTDTQYF. The sequenced CDR3 bases are TGCGCCAGCAGCCAAGATCATAGGGGCCTCACAGATACG.

This clone showed up many times. The read finishes 3 residues shy of the CDR3 end, and the germline J gene is used to complete it. V is TRBV5-1 and J is TRBJ2-5, with D tentatively TRBD2 (7 bases). Per the germline V gene, CDR1 is SGHRS and CDR2 is YFSETQ. The CDR3 has 15 amino acids. The germline V and J ends were trimmed by 3 bases and 5 bases, with 17 bases remaining between them. Partial CDR3 DNA: TGCGCCAGCAGCTCTGGCGGGGGCTCCCTTGAGACC. Its protein is CASSSGGGSLET. The whole CDR3 is CASSSGGGSLETQYF.

At least ten counts were recorded for this clone. The read falls 3 residues short of the CDR3 end, and the missing part is taken from the germline J gene. This rearrangement joins TRBV5-1 to TRBJ2-2; 8 nucleotides agree with TRBD2. Germline V gene sequence: CDR1 SGHRS, CDR2 YFSETQ. The CDR3 loop spans 17 amino acids. Trimming at V came to 3 bases and at J to 6 bases, leaving 13 bases not matched to a gene. This CDR3 reads CASSSLPAGAPPGELFF. The CDR3 bases that were read are TGCGCCAGCAGCTCCCTCCCAGCGGGGGCTCCCCCCGGGGAG.

This clone has ten or more counts. Read data end 3 residues before the CDR3 end; the end is taken from the germline J gene. The V call is TRBV7-3, the J call TRBJ2-4; D unclear. Germline CDR1 is SGHTA and CDR2 is FQGTGA. The CDR3 is 13 amino acids. Trimming cost V 5 bases and J 6 bases, with 11 bases left between them. CDR3 residues: CASSLGSGNIQYF. The DNA read from the CDR3 is TGTGCCAGCAGCCTGGGCTCCGGAAACATT.

Ten or more counts support this clone. The CDR3 is cut off 3 residues early in the read; its end comes from the germline J gene. This chain joins TRBV28 and TRBJ2-1; D perhaps matches TRBD2 (5 bases). This CDR3 is built from 15 residues. CDR1 and CDR2 (germline): MDHEN, SYDVKM. V was pared by 3 bases and J by 1 base, with 10 bases between. The sequenced CDR3 bases are TGTGCCAGCAGTTTCGGGGAGAGATCCTACAATGAG. Translated: CASSFGERSYNE. The entire CDR3 protein reads CASSFGERSYNEQFF.

The sample holds many counts of this clone. The read finishes 3 residues shy of the CDR3 end, and the germline J gene is used to complete it. This chain uses TRBV7-3 with TRBJ1-1, with D maybe TRBD1 (6 bases). From germline, CDR1 is SGHTA and CDR2 FQGTGA. With 4 bases removed from V and 1 base from J, the gap between germline ends came to 7 bases. CDR3 length: 13 residues. CDR3 sequence reads: CASSSTGNTEAFF. CDR3 DNA (partial): TGTGCCAGCAGCTCGACAGGGAACACTGAA.

This clone was recorded a few times. The read terminates 3 residues ahead of where the CDR3 ends, so the germline J gene completes it. The rearrangement joins TRBV19 to TRBJ1-6; perhaps TRBD1 as D (5 bases). Germline V gives CDR1 LNHDA, CDR2 SQIVND (reference sequence). The CDR3 contains 13 residues. V shed 7 bases and J shed 8 bases, with 12 bases lying between them. The CDR3 sequence is CASTGSNYSPLHF. The DNA read from the CDR3 is TGTGCCAGTACAGGGTCGAACTATTCACCC.

This clone was seen ten or more times. The CDR3 end falls 3 residues outside the read, so it is completed with the germline J gene. The chain is built from TRBV19 and TRBJ1-5; maybe TRBD1 (5 bases). Germline CDR1 reads LNHDA; CDR2 reads SQIVND (reference sequence). The CDR3 covers 15 residues. The ends were cut back, 4 bases at V and 3 bases at J, with 13 bases in the middle. The CDR3: CASSKSGGDNQPQHF. The part of the CDR3 DNA that was read is TGTGCCAGTAGTAAATCGGGGGGAGACAATCAGCCC.

This clone was seen more than once but under ten times. The observed sequence ends 3 residues before the CDR3 terminus, with the missing tail filled in from the germline J gene. The rearrangement joins TRBV29-1 to TRBJ2-5; TRBD2 agrees at 8 bases. There are 13 residues in the CDR3. Germline lookup yields CDR1 SQVTM and CDR2 ANQGSEA. The chain's CDR3 is CSVAGGESDTQYF. Incomplete CDR3 DNA: TGCAGCGTTGCCGGGGGGGAATCAGATACC.

This clone appeared many times. Read coverage stops 3 residues before the CDR3 terminus; the germline J gene supplies the remainder. The chain employs TRBV20-1 and TRBJ2-1; 8 positions agree with TRBD1. The CDR3 totals 14 residues. From germline, CDR1 is DFQATT and CDR2 SNEGSKA (reference sequence). Trimming cost V 6 bases and J 6 bases; bases outside gene matches: 10. The CDR3 loop reads CSAYRGAAVNEQFF. CDR3 bases read: TGCAGTGCCTACAGGGGGGCCGCTGTCAATGAG.

This clone was seen ten or more times. The CDR3 loop reads CASSPQEPSNQPQHF. Incomplete CDR3 DNA: TGTGCCAGCAGCCCACAGGAGCCTAGCAATCAGCCC. The chain combines TRBV5-5 with TRBJ1-5; perhaps TRBD1 as D (5 bases). Read sequence stops 3 residues before the CDR3 end, and the germline J gene provides the missing end. Deletions cut 4 bases from V and 0 bases from J, with 11 bases between. Germline CDR1 and CDR2: SGHKS and YYEKEE (reference sequence). The CDR3 loop spans 15 amino acids.

This clone was recorded at least ten times. The read stops 3 residues short of the end of the CDR3; the missing end is completed from the germline J gene. V is TRBV2 and J is TRBJ1-4, with 8 bases lining up with TRBD1. Trimming took 5 bases from V and 7 from J; bases not matched to a gene: 6. The CDR3 contains 14 residues. Germline CDR1 reads SNHLY; CDR2 reads FYNNEI. CDR3 amino acids: CASSSGTGIEKLFF. The CDR3 bases that were read are TGTGCCAGCAGTTCCGGGACAGGCATTGAAAAA.

This clone has at least ten counts. The CDR3 is cut off 3 residues early in the read; its end comes from the germline J gene. V and J are TRBV2 and TRBJ1-5; TRBD1 matches at 7 bases. The CDR3 has 13 amino acids. J lost 6 bases, V lost 6 bases, and 5 bases had no gene match. Germline V gives CDR1 SNHLY, CDR2 FYNNEI. CDR3 residues: CASRLGTAQPQHF. CDR3 bases read: TGTGCCAGCAGACTCGGGACAGCTCAGCCC.

With regard to this clone: From the germline J gene comes the end of the CDR3, since the read stops 3 residues before it. This chain joins TRBV7-9 and TRBJ1-2; D remains ambiguous. The ends were cut back, 1 base at V and 7 bases at J, with 10 bases in the middle. CDR3 length equals 13 residues. Germline CDR1 reads SEHNR; CDR2 reads FQNEAQ (reference sequence). This CDR3 is CASSLVAVSGYTF. The DNA read from the CDR3 is TGTGCCAGCAGCTTAGTAGCGGTTAGTGGC. Filled out from reference TRBV7-9 and TRBJ1-2, the complete variable domain reads DTGVSQNPRHKITKRGQNVTFRCDPISEHNRLYWYRQTLGQGPEFLTYFQNEAQLEKSRLLSDRFSAERPKGSFSTLEIQRTEQGDSAMYLCASSLVAVSGYTFGSGTRLTVV.